The sequence of this T cell receptor beta chain was determined in a study of memory CD4+ T cells and cytomegalovirus serostatus. As regards this clone: Antigen unknown. Other DNA sequences in this specimen translate into the identical CDR3.

General observations from the study: About two fifths of the roughly 160 known CMV-associated TCRbeta sequences appeared in CD4+ memory.

Data came from immunoSEQ multiplex PCR; TCRdb stores just in-frame clones and leaves some out. The data show about 40,000 clones, over 65% seen once. V was trimmed by 6 bases and J by 3 bases, leaving 7 bases between them. Germline lookup yields CDR1 DFQATT and CDR2 SNEGSKA (reference sequence). The CDR3 runs 11 residues. Single viable CD3+CD4+CD8-CD45RO+ cells were sorted as the memory CD4+ T cells. This rearrangement joins TRBV20-1 to TRBJ2-3; D call uncertain. Sequencing was done on a sample of memory CD4+ T cells from blood. The clonotype was recovered from an adult in good health and CMV-seronegative. The CDR3 bases are TGCAGTGCCGGACGGACAGATACGCAGTATTTT. This codes for CSAGRTDTQYF.